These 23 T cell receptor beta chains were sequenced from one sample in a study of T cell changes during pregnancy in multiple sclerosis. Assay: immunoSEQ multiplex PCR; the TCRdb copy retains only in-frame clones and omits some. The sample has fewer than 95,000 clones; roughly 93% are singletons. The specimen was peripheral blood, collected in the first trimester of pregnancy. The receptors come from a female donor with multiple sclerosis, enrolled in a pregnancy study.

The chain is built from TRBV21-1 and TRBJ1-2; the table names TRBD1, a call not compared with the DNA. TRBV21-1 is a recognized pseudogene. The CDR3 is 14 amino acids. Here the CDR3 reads CASQGQALVYGYTF. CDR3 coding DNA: TGTGCCAGCCAGGGACAGGCTTTGGTCTATGGCTACACCTTC.

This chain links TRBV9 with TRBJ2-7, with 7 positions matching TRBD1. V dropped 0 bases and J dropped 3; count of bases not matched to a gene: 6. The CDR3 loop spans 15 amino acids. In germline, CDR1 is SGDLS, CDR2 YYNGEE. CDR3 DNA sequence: TGTGCCAGCAGCGTAGAAGGGACAGTTATCTACGAGCAGTACTTC. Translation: CASSVEGTVIYEQYF.

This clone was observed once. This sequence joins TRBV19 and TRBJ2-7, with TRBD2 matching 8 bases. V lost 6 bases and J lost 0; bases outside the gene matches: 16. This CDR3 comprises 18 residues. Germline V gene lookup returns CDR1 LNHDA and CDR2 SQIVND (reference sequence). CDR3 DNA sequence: TGTGCCAGTAGCACCTTTGGCGGGGGGCTCCAAAGCTCCTACGAGCAGTACTTC. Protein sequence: CASSTFGGGLQSSYEQYF.

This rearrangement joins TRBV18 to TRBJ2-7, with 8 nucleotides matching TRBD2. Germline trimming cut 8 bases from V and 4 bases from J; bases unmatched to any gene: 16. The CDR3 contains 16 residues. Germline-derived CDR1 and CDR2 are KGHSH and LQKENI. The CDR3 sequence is CASPSTSGTSRYEQYF. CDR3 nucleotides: TGTGCCAGCCCCTCGACGTCCGGGACTAGTCGTTACGAGCAGTACTTC.

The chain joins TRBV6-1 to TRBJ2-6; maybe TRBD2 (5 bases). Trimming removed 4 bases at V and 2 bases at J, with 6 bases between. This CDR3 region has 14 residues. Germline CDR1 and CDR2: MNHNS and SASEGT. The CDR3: CASSGGPGANVLTF. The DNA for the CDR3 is TGTGCCAGCAGTGGCGGGCCTGGGGCCAACGTCCTGACTTTC.

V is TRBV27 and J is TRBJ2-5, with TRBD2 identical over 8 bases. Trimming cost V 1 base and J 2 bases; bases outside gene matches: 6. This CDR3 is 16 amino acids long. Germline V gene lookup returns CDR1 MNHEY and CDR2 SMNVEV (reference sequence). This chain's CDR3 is CASSLYGGGIQETQYF. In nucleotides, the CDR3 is TGTGCCAGCAGTTTATATGGCGGGGGGATTCAAGAGACCCAGTACTTC.

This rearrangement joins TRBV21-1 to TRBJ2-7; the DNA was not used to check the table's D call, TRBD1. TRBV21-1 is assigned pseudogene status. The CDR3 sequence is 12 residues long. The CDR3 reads CASSNPRWWQYF. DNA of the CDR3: TGTGCCAGCAGCAATCCCAGGTGGTGGCAGTACTTC.

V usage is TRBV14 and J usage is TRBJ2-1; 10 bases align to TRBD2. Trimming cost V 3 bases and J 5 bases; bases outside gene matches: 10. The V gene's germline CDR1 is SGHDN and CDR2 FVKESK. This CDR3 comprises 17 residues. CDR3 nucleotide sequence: TGTGCCAGCAGCCAGTGGCTAGCGGGGGCCGAAAACAATGAGCAGTTCTTC. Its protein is CASSQWLAGAENNEQFF.

Written as DNA, the CDR3 is TGTGCCAGCTTGAAGCGGACAGGGCCAGATACGCAGTATTTT. Translation: CASLKRTGPDTQYF. This rearrangement joins TRBV2 to TRBJ2-3; 8 bases agree with TRBD1. There are 14 residues in the CDR3. The V gene's germline CDR1 is SNHLY and CDR2 FYNNEI. The V and J ends lost 8 bases and 4 bases, in that order; junction bases with no gene match: 8.

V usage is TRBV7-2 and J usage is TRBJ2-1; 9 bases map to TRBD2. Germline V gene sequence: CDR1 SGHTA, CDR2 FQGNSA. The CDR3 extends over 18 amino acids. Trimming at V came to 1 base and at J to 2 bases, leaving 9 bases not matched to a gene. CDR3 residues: CASSLVGSGGYTYNEQFF. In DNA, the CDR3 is TGTGCCAGCAGCTTAGTAGGTAGCGGGGGTTATACCTACAATGAGCAGTTCTTC.

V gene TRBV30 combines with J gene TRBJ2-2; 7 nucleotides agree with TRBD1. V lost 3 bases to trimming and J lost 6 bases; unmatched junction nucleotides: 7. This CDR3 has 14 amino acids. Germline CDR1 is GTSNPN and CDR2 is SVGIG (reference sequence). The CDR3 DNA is TGTGCCTGGAGGGGACAGACGATCTCCGGGGAGCTGTTTTTT. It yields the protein CAWRGQTISGELFF. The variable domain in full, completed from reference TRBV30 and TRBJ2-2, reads SQTIHQWPATLVQPVGSPLSLECTVEGTSNPNLYWYRQAAGRGLQLLFYSVGIGQISSEVPQNLSASRPQDRQFILSSKKLLLSDSGFYLCAWRGQTISGELFFGEGSRLTVL.

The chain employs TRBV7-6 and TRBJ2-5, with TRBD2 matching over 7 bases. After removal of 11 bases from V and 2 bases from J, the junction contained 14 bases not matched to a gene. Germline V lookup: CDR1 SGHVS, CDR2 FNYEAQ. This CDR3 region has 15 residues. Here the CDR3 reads CAVGLTGGWQETQYF. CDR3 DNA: TGTGCCGTCGGGTTGACGGGGGGTTGGCAAGAGACCCAGTACTTC.

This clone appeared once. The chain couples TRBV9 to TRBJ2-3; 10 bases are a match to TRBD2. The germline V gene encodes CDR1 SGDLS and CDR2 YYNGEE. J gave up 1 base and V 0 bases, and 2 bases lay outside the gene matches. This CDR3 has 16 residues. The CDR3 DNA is TGTGCCAGCAGCGTAGTAGCGGGGGGTGGCACAGATACGCAGTATTTT. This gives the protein CASSVVAGGGTDTQYF.

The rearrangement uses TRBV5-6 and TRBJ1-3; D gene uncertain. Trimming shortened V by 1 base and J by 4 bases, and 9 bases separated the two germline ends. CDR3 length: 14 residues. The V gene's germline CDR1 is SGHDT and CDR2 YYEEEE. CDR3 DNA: TGTGCCAGCAGCTTGAAAGGGAGCGGAAACACCATATATTTT. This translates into CASSLKGSGNTIYF.

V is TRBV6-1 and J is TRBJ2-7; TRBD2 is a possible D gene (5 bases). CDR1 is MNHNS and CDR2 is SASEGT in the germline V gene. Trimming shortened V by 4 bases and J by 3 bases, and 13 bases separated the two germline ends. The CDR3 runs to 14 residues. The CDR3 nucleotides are TGTGCCAGCAGTGTCGTTGACCGGGACTACGAGCAGTACTTC. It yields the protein CASSVVDRDYEQYF.

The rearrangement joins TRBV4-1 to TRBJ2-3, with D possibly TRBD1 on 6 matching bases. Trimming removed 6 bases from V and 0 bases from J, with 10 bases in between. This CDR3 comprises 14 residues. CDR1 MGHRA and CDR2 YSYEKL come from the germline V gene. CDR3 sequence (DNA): TGCGCCAGCAGAGAACAGGGTAGCACAGATACGCAGTATTTT. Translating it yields CASREQGSTDTQYF.

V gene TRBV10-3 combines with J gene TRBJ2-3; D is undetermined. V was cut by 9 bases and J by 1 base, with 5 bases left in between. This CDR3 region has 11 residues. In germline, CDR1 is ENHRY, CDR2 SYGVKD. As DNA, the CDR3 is TGTGCCATAGGAGGCACAGATACGCAGTATTTT. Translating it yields CAIGGTDTQYF.

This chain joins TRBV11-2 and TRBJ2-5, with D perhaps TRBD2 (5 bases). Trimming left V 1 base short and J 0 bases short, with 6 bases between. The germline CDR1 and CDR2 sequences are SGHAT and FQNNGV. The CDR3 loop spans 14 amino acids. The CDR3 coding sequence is TGTGCCAGCAGCTTAGGAGGGAACCAAGAGACCCAGTACTTC. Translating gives CASSLGGNQETQYF.

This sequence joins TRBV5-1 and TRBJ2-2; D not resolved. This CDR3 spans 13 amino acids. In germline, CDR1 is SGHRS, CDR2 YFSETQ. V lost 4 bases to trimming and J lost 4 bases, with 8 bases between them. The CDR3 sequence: CASSPPGTGELFF. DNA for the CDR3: TGCGCCAGCAGCCCGCCCGGCACCGGGGAGCTGTTTTTT.

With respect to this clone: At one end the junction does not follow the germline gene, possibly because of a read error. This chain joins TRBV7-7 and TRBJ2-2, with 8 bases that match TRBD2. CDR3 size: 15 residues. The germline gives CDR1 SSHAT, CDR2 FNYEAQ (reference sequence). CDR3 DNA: TGTGCTAGCAGCTTAAGTCTAGCGGGCACCGGGGAGCTGTTTTTT. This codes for CASSLSLAGTGELFF.

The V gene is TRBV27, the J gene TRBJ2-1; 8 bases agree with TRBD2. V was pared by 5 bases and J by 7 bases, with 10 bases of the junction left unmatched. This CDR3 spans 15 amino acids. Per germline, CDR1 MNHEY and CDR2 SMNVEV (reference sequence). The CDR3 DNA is TGTGCCAGCAGTCAAATGCGGGGGGTCCCAAATGAGCAGTTCTTC. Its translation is CASSQMRGVPNEQFF.

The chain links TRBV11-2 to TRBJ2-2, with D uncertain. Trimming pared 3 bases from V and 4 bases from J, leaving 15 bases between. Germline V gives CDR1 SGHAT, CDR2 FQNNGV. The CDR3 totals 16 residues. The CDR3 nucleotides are TGTGCCAGCAGCTTTACCCCTGCCGTGGCCACCGGGGAGCTGTTTTTT. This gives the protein CASSFTPAVATGELFF.

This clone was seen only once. The CDR3 reads CATSREVRDTEAFF. The CDR3 nucleotides read TGTGCCACCAGCAGAGAGGTCCGGGACACTGAAGCTTTCTTT. The chain combines TRBV15 with TRBJ1-1, with D unresolved. The CDR3 is 14 residues long. V shed 0 bases and J shed 3 bases, with 8 bases lying between them. CDR1 is LNHNV and CDR2 is YYDKDF in the germline V gene (reference sequence). The entire variable domain, with the rest obtained from reference TRBV15 and TRBJ1-1, is as follows: DAMVIQNPRYQVTQFGKPVTLSCSQTLNHNVMYWYQQKSSQAPKLLFHYYDKDFNNEADTPDNFQSRRPNTSFCFLDIRSPGLGDTAMYLCATSREVRDTEAFFGQGTRLTVV.